This T cell receptor (beta chain) emerged from a study of cytomegalovirus exposure and HLA in healthy donors. PCR primers comprised 60 Vbeta and 13 Jbeta primers. Sequencing used immunoSEQ multiplex PCR; TCRdb keeps in-frame clones, though not all of them. This repertoire shows fewer than 140,000 clones, 75% found once; its top ten account for around 2.8%. The V and J ends lost 5 bases and 7 bases, in that order; junction bases with no gene match: 5. CDR3 length equals 15 residues. The germline V gene encodes CDR1 MDHEN and CDR2 SYDVKM. As to this clone: Its specificity is unknown.

Study results and caveats: A link between a missense DCLRE1C variant and TCR beta V- and J-gene trimming emerged from a later analysis. Cytomegalovirus-associated TCR beta chains were listed, numbering 150 to 200.

The receptor was derived from a male donor in good health and CMV-seropositive. What was sequenced was PBMCs. The chain uses TRBV28 and TRBJ2-1; 13 nucleotides line up with TRBD2. CDR3 protein: CASSPQLAGGNEQFF. CDR3 coding DNA: TGTGCCAGCAGTCCCCAACTAGCGGGGGGGAATGAGCAGTTCTTC.